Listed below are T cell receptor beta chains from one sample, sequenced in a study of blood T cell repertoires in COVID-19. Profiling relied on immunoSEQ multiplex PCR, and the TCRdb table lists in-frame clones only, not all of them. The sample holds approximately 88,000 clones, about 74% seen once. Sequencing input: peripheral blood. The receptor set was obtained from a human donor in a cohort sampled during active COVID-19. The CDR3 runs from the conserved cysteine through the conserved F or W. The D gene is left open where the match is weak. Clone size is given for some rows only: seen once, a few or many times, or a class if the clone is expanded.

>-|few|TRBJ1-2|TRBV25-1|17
CASSEVGGIPGGYGYTF
TGTGCCAGCAGTGAGGTTGGAGGGATACCTGGGGGCTATGGCTACACCTTC
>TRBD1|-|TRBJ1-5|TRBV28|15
CASSGQGVNNQPQHF
TGTGCCAGCAGCGGACAGGGGGTTAACAATCAGCCCCAGCATTTT
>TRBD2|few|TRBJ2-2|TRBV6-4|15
CASSPLAVNTGELFF
TGTGCCAGCAGTCCACTAGCGGTGAACACCGGGGAGCTGTTTTTT
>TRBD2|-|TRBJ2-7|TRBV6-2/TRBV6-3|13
CASRYGRLREQYF
TGTGCCAGCAGGTACGGGAGGTTAAGGGAGCAGTACTTC
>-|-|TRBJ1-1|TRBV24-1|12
CATSDATYEAFF
TGTGCCACCAGTGATGCCACATACGAAGCTTTCTTT
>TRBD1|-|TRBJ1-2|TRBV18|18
CASSPPGTGGPSNYGYTF
TGTGCCAGCTCACCACCGGGGACAGGGGGCCCTTCTAACTATGGCTACACCTTC
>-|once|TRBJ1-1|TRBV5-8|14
CASTTRASNTEAFF
TGTGCCAGCACCACGCGGGCCTCAAACACTGAAGCTTTCTTT
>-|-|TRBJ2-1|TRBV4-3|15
CASSQGGSSYNEQFF
TGCGCCAGCAGCCAAGGAGGAAGTTCCTACAATGAGCAGTTCTTC
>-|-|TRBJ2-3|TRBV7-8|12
CASSFLFHTQYF
TGTGCCAGCAGCTTTCTATTTCATACGCAGTATTTT
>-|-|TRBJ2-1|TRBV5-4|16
CASSLPGPEAYNEQFF
TGTGCCAGCAGCTTACCGGGTCCTGAGGCCTACAATGAGCAGTTCTTC
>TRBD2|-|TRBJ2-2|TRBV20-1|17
CSARGLAGGRGTGELFF
TGCAGTGCTCGTGGTCTAGCGGGAGGGCGCGGCACCGGGGAGCTGTTTTTT
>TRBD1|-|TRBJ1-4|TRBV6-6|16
CASSRLTGAYYEKLFF
TGTGCCAGCAGTCGATTAACAGGGGCGTATTATGAAAAACTGTTTTTT
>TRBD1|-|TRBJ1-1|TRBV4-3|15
CASSHSGGRNTEAFF
TGCGCCAGCAGCCACTCAGGGGGGAGGAACACTGAAGCTTTCTTT
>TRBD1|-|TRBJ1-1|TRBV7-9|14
CASSSDRVNTEAFF
TGTGCCAGCAGCTCCGACAGGGTGAACACTGAAGCTTTCTTT
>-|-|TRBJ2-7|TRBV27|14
CASIPSGQANRRYF
TGTGCCAGCATCCCGAGTGGTCAGGCCAACCGTCGGTACTTC
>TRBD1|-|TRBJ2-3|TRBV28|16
CASSPTGTGRRGTQYF
TGTGCCAGCAGTCCTACCGGGACAGGCAGGAGGGGTACGCAGTATTTT
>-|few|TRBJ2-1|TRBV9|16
CASSVGLVARDNEQFF
TGTGCCAGCAGCGTAGGTCTAGTAGCCAGGGACAATGAGCAGTTCTTC
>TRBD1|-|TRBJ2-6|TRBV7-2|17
CASSARQGALGANVLTF
TGTGCCAGCAGCGCCCGACAGGGGGCGCTTGGGGCCAACGTCCTGACTTTC
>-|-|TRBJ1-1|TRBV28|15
CASSPRTVTTTEAFF
TGTGCCAGCAGTCCCCGGACAGTAACTACGACTGAAGCTTTCTTT
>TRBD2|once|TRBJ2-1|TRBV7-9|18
CASSLSLAGFRSYNEQFF
TGTGCCAGCAGCTTATCACTAGCGGGATTCCGTTCCTACAATGAGCAGTTCTTC
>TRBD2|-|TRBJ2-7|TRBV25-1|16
CASSELGSGPSYEQYF
TGTGCCAGCAGTGAATTAGGTAGCGGGCCCTCCTACGAGCAGTACTTC
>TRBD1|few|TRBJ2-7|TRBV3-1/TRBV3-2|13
CASRALDRGEQYF
TGTGCCAGCAGGGCCCTGGACAGGGGCGAGCAGTACTTC
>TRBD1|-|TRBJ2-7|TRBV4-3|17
CASSQDGSGTGSHEQYF
TGCGCCAGCAGCCAAGATGGGTCCGGGACAGGGTCCCACGAGCAGTACTTC
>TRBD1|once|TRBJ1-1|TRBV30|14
CAWNLGQVNTEAFF
TGTGCCTGGAATTTGGGACAGGTGAACACTGAAGCTTTCTTT
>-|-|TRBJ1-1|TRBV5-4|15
CASSRQVMGRTEAFF
TGTGCCAGCAGCCGACAGGTCATGGGGCGCACTGAAGCTTTCTTT
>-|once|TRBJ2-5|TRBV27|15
CASRGRTAGFETQYF
TGTGCCAGCAGAGGGCGGACGGCGGGTTTTGAGACCCAGTACTTC
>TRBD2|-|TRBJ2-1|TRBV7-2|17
CASSLAFAGVSVNEQFF
TGTGCCAGCAGCTTAGCTTTTGCGGGAGTTTCGGTCAATGAGCAGTTCTTC
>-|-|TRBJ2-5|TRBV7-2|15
CASSRTVTAGETQYF
TGTGCCAGCAGCCGCACGGTAACGGCCGGGGAGACCCAGTACTTC
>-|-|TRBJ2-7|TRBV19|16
CASSPTSVSGTYEQYF
TGTGCCAGTAGCCCTACCTCCGTGAGCGGAACCTACGAGCAGTACTTC
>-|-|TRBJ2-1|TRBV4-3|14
CASSQDQAYNEQFF
TGCGCCAGCAGCCAAGACCAGGCCTACAATGAGCAGTTCTTC
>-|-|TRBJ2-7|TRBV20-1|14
CSASRAGSSLEQYF
TGCAGTGCTAGTCGGGCAGGGTCCTCACTTGAGCAGTACTTC
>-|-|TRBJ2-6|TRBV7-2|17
CASSLAVGGPGANVLTF
TGTGCCAGCAGCTTAGCCGTAGGGGGACCTGGGGCCAACGTCCTGACTTTC
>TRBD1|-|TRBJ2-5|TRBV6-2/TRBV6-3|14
CASSYLQGGETQYF
TGTGCCAGCAGTTACTTACAGGGGGGAGAGACCCAGTACTTC
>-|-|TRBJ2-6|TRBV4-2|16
CASSQYSPSGANVLTF
TGTGCCAGCAGCCAATACAGCCCCTCTGGGGCCAACGTCCTGACTTTC
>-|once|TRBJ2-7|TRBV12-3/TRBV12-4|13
CASSLTQNSEQYF
TGTGCCAGCAGTTTGACTCAGAACTCCGAGCAGTACTTC
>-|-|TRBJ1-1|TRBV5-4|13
CASSLIRNTEAFF
TGTGCCAGCAGCTTGATTCGTAACACTGAAGCTTTCTTT
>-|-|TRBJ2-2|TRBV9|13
CASSAGGPGELFF
TGTGCCAGCAGCGCCGGGGGACCCGGGGAGCTGTTTTTT
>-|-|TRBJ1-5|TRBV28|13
CASSSGPGQPQHF
TGTGCCAGCAGTTCAGGGCCAGGTCAGCCCCAGCATTTT
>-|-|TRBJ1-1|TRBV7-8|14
CASTNPSWAPEAFF
TGTGCCAGCACCAACCCCTCGTGGGCTCCCGAAGCTTTCTTT
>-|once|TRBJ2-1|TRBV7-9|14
CASSFAQTYNEQFF
TGTGCCAGCAGCTTCGCTCAGACCTACAATGAGCAGTTCTTC
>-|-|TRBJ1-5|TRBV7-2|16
CASSLKYSYSNQPQHF
TGTGCCAGCAGCTTAAAATACAGCTATAGCAATCAGCCCCAGCATTTT
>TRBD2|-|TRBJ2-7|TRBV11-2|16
CASSFPTSGRAKEQYF
TGTGCCAGCAGCTTCCCGACTAGCGGGAGGGCGAAAGAGCAGTACTTC
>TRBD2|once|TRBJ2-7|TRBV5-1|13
CASSFSQGGEQYF
TGCGCCAGCAGCTTCTCCCAGGGAGGGGAGCAGTACTTC
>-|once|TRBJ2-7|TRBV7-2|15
CASSSDSGGTYEQYF
TGTGCCAGCAGCTCAGATTCTGGAGGAACCTACGAGCAGTACTTC
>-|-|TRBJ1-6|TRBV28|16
CASSLAAGTNNSPLHF
TGTGCCAGCAGTTTAGCTGCCGGGACAAATAATTCACCCCTCCACTTT
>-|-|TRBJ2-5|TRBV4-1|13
CASSQAGGETQYF
TGCGCCAGCAGCCAAGCCGGGGGAGAGACCCAGTACTTC
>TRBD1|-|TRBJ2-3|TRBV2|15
CASRQQGEGTDTQYF
TGTGCCAGCAGACAACAGGGGGAAGGCACAGATACGCAGTATTTT
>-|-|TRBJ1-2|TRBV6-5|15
CASSTPRGGEYGYTF
TGTGCCAGCAGTACCCCGCGGGGGGGAGAATATGGCTACACCTTC
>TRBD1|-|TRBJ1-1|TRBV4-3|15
CASSQDQGQGTEAFF
TGCGCCAGCAGCCAAGATCAGGGACAGGGCACTGAAGCTTTCTTT
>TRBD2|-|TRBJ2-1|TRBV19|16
CASSIRTSGTYNEQFF
TGTGCCAGTAGTATCAGGACTAGCGGGACCTACAATGAGCAGTTCTTC
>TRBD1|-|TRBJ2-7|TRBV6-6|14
CASTRTGEGYEQYF
TGTGCCAGCACCCGGACAGGGGAAGGCTACGAGCAGTACTTC